Sequencing of this T cell receptor beta chain was carried out in a study of T cells in narcolepsy (dated by TCRdb to 2017 to 2018). Looking at the study overall: The study enrolled patients with narcolepsy type 1 or type 2 (NT1, NT2) together with healthy control donors. The study sought autoreactive T cells targeting hypocretin neuron self-antigens (hypocretin, TRIB2) in narcolepsy patients, using TCR Vbeta sequencing to track clonotypes in blood and CSF. On the study overall, not on this receptor specifically: According to the report, autoreactive clonotypes were detected serially in the blood of the same patients and of different patients, but not in healthy controls. No sequences matching autoreactive T cell clones were contained in some blood memory CD4+ repertoires from patients and controls. In plots comparing CSF and blood CD4+ T cell clonotypes from the same patient, HCRT-specific and TRIB2-specific autoreactive clonotypes were highlighted. Patients and controls had comparable numbers of sequenced blood memory CD4+ clonotypes, averaging about 40,000 and 33,000, respectively.

To prepare the library, the immunoSEQ multiplex PCR assay was applied. The table comes from immuneACCESS by way of TCRdb, which keeps in-frame sequences with V and J called. Part of the clones is missing from these tables; in studies checked, under half for an unresolved V gene and the rest for unknown reasons. For this sample the table gives tens of thousands of clones, of which about 82% were detected only once. The ten largest account for approximately 10% of the sample. For TCR Vbeta sequencing, memory CD4+ T cells were sorted ex vivo from the peripheral blood of narcolepsy patients and healthy controls. With regard to this clone: The antigen it binds to is not known. No much larger clone is present one base from it, and per-base qualities are unavailable.

Spanning cysteine to phenylalanine, the CDR3 consists of 14 amino acids. Here the CDR3 DNA is all that survives: 42 bases in frame from base 1. V and J lose 0 bases and 3 bases, and a span of 7 bases separates them. Looking up the germline V gene (reference sequence) yields CDR1 SGHNT and CDR2 YYREEE. The rearranged segments are TRBV5-4 and TRBJ1-3; possibly the D gene is TRBD1, per 5 matching bases. Sequencing input: memory (CD45RA-) CD4+ T cells from blood. Reading the label with the study, this specimen's cell subset or site is: memory T cells sorted ex vivo from peripheral blood. This sequence was found in a human donor in good health. The CDR3 protein is CASSLAGSGNTIYF. The DNA is TGTGCCAGCAGCTTGGCAGGGAGTGGAAACACCATATATTTT.